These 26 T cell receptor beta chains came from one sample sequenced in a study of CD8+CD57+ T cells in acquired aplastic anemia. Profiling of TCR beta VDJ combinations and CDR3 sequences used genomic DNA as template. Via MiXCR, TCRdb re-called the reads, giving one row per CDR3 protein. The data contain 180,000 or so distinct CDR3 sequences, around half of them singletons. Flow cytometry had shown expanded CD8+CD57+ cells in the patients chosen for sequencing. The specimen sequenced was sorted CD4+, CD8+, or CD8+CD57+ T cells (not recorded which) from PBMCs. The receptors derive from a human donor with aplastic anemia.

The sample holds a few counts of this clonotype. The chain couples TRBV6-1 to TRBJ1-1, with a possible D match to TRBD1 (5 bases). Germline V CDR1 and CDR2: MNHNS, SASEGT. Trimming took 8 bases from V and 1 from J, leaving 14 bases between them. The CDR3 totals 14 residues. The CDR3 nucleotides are TGTGCCAGCGGAAAACAGGACTCGAACACTGAAGCTTTCTTT. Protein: CASGKQDSNTEAFF.

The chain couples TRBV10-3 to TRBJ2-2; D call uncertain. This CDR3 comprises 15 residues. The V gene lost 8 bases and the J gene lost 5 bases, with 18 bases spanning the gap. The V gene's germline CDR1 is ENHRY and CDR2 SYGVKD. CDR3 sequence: CAIRGRHEGTGELFF. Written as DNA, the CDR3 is TGTGCCATCCGAGGACGGCACGAAGGGACCGGGGAGCTGTTTTTT.

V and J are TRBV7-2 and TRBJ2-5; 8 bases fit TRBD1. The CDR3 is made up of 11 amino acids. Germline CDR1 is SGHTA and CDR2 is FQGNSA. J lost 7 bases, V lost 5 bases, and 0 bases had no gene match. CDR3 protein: CASSQGATQYF. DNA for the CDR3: TGTGCCAGCAGCCAGGGGGCGACCCAGTACTTC.

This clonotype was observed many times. The CDR3 protein is CASRDRLTDTQYF. The CDR3 bases are TGTGCCAGCAGGGACAGGCTCACAGATACGCAGTATTTT. V usage is TRBV25-1 and J usage is TRBJ2-3; 7 positions match TRBD1. In germline, CDR1 is MGHDK, CDR2 SYGVNS. J lost 2 bases, V lost 6 bases, and 2 bases had no gene match. CDR3 length: 13 amino acids.

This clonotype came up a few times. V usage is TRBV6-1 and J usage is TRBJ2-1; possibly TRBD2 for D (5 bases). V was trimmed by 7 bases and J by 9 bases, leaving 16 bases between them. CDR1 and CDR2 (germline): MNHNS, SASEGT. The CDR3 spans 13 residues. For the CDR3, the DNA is TGTGCCAGCACTTCGGGGTTTCCTAGTGAGCAGTTCTTC. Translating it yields CASTSGFPSEQFF.

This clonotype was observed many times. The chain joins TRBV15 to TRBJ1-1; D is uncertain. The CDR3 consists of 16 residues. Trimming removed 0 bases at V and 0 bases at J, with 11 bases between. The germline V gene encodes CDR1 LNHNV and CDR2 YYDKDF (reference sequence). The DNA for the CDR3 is TGTGCCACCAGCAGAGATTTTGGACGGATGAACACTGAAGCTTTCTTT. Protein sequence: CATSRDFGRMNTEAFF.

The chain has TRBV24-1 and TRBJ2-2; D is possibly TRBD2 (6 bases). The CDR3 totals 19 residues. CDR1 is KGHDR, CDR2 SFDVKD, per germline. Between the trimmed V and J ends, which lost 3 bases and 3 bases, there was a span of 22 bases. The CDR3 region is CATSDPRGGHGRDTGELFF. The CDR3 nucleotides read TGTGCCACCAGTGATCCTCGAGGCGGGCACGGGAGAGACACCGGGGAGCTGTTTTTT.

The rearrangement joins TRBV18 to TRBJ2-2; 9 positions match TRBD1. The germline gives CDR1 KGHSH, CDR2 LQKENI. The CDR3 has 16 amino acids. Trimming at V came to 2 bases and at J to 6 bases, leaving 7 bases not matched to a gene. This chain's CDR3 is CASSPKDRGLPGELFF. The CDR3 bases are TGTGCCAGCTCACCAAAGGACAGGGGACTTCCCGGGGAGCTGTTTTTT.

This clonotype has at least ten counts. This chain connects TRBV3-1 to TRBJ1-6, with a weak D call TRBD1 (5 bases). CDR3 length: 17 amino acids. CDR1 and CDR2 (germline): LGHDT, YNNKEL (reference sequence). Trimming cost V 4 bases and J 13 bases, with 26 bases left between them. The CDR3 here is CASSPSSGTGTVNPLHF. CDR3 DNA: TGTGCCAGCAGCCCCTCTTCCGGTACCGGGACCGTGAACCCCCTCCACTTT.

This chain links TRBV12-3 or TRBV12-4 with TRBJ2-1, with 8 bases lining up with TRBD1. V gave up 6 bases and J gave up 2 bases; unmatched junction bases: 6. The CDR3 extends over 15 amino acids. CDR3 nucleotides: TGTGCCAGCAGCAAGACAGGGGTCACCTACAATGAGCAGTTCTTC. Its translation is CASSKTGVTYNEQFF.

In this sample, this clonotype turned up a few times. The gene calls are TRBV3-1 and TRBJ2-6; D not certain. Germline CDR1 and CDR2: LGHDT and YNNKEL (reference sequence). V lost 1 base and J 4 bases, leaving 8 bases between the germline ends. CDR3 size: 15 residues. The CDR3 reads CASSQGGWGANVLTF. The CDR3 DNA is TGTGCCAGCAGCCAAGGTGGGTGGGGGGCCAACGTCCTGACTTTC.

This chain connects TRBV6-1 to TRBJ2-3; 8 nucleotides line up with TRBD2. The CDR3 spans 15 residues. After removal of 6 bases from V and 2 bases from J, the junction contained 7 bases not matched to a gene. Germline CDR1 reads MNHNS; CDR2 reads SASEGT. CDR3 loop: CASSRLARYTDTQYF. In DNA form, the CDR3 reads TGTGCCAGCAGCCGACTAGCGAGGTACACAGATACGCAGTATTTT.

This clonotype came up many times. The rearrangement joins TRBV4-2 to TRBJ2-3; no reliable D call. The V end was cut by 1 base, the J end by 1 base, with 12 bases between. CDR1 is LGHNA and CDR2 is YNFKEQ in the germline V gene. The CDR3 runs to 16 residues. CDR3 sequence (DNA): TGTGCCAGCAGCCAAGGCGGAGCGACTCGCACAGATACGCAGTATTTT. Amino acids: CASSQGGATRTDTQYF.

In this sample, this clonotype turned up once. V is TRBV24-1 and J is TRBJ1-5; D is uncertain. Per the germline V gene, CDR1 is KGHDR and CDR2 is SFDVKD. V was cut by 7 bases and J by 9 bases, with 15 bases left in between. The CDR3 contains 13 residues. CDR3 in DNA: TGTGCCACCAGCGTTACACCCCTGGGGCCCCAGCATTTT. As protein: CATSVTPLGPQHF.

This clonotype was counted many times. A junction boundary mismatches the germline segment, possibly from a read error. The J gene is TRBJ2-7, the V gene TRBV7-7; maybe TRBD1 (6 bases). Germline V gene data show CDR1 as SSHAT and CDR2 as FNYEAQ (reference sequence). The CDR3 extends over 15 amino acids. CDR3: CASSRGTSSSYEQYF. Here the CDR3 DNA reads TGTGCTAGCAGCAGAGGGACATCGAGCTCCTACGAGCAGTACTTC. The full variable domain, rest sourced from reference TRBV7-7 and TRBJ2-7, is GAGVSQSPRYKVTKRGQDVTLRCDPISSHATLYWYQQALGQGPEFLTYFNYEAQPDKSGLPSDRFSAERPEGSISTLTIQRTEQRDSAMYRCASSRGTSSSYEQYFGPGTRLTVT.

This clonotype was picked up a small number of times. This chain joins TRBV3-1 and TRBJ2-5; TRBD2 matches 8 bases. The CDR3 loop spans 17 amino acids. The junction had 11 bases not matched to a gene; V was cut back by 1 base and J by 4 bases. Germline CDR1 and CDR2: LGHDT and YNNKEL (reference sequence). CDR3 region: CASSQGGGGGRRETQYF. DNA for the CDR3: TGTGCCAGCAGCCAAGGGGGGGGCGGGGGGAGGCGAGAGACCCAGTACTTC.

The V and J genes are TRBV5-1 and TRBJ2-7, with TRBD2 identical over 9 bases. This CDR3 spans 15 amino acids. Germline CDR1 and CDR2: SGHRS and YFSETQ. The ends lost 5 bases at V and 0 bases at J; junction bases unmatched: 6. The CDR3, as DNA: TGCGCCAGCAGACTAGGACTAGCGCCCTCCTACGAGCAGTACTTC. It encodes CASRLGLAPSYEQYF.

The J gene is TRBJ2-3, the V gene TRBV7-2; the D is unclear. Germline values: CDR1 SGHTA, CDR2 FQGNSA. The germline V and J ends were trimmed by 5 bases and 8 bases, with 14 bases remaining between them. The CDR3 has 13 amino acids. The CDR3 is CASSPSKGATQYF. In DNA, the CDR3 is TGTGCCAGCAGCCCCTCCAAGGGCGCTACGCAGTATTTT.

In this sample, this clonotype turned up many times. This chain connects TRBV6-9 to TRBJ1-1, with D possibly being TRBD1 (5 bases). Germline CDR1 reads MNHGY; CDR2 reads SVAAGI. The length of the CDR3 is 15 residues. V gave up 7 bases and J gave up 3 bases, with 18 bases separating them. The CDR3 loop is CASNFDSDVYTEAFF. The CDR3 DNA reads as TGTGCCAGCAACTTCGACAGTGACGTGTACACTGAAGCTTTCTTT.

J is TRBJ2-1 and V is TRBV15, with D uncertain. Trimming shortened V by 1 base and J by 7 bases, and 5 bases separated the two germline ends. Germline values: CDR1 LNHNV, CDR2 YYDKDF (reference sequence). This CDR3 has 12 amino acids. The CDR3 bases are TGTGCCACCAGCAGAGTGCGGAATGAGCAGTTCTTC. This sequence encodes CATSRVRNEQFF.

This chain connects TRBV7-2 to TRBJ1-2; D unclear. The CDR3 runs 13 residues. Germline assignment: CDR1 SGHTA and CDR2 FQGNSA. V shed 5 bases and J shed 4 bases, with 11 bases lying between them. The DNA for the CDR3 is TGTGCCAGCAGCACAAGGGAGGCCTATGGCTACACCTTC. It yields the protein CASSTREAYGYTF.

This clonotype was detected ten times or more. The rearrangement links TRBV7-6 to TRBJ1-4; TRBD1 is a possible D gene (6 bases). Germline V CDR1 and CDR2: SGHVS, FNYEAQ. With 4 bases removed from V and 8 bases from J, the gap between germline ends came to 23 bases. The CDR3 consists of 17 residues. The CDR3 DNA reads TGTGCCAGCAGCTATACCGGGACAAAAGGGGTTGGGGAAAAACTGTTTTTT. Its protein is CASSYTGTKGVGEKLFF.

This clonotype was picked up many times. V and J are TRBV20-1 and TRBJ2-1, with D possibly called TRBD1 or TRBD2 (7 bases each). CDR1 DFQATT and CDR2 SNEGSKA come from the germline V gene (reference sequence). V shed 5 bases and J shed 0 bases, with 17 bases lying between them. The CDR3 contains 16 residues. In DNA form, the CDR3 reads TGCAGTGCTGCCCCAGGGGGGGCGAGCTCCTACAATGAGCAGTTCTTC. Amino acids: CSAAPGGASSYNEQFF.

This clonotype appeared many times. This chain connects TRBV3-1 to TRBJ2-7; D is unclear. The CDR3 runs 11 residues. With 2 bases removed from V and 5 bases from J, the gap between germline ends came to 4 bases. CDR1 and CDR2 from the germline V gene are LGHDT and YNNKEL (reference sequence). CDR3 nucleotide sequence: TGTGCCAGCAGCCAAACCCACGAGCAGTACTTC. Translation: CASSQTHEQYF.

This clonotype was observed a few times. The CDR3 is CSVSSGANVLTF. Here the CDR3 DNA reads TGCAGCGTTTCGTCTGGGGCCAACGTCCTGACTTTC. V gene TRBV29-1 combines with J gene TRBJ2-6; D is unresolved. CDR1 SQVTM and CDR2 ANQGSEA come from the germline V gene. Trimming removed 5 bases from V and 1 base from J, with 3 bases in between. CDR3 length equals 12 residues.

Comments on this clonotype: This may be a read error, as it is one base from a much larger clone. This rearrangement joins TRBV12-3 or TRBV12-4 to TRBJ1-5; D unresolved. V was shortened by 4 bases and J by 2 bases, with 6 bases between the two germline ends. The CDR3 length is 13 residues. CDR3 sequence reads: CASSSWGNQPQHF. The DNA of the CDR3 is TGTGCCAGCAGTTCTTGGGGCAATCAGCCCCAGCATTTT.